This T cell receptor beta chain is drawn from a study of cytomegalovirus exposure and HLA in healthy donors (dated by TCRdb to about 2017). A note on the overall study: An earlier analysis of some 500 of the donors reported 276 Gb of sequence data and approximately 110 million unique TCR beta sequences from approximately 180 million T cells. Roughly 300 gigabases of sequencing data and 75 million to 85 million unique TCR sequences made up an early release that covered 640 HLA-typed donors. Among the approximately 430 genotyped donors, about 83% belonged to the genetic ancestry cluster associated with self-reported Caucasian donors. The aim of the study was to test whether cataloging public T cell receptors could identify signatures of past pathogen exposure. The study profiled the T cell repertoires of about 640 subjects by immunosequencing and related them to cytomegalovirus serostatus. Besides the first cohort of around 670 subjects, a separate validation cohort made up of over 95 different subjects was used. The study combined high-throughput TCR immunosequencing, statistical association of individual TCRs with disease status, and machine learning to predict cytomegalovirus infection status. In a later analysis, previously published TCR beta repertoires from 666 donors were re-analyzed and high-resolution HLA genotyping was added so that TCR occurrence patterns could be studied. The later analysis used no new phenotypic data to find candidate immune exposures, relying instead on TCR beta sequences and their occurrence across donors. In an earlier analysis of 587 of the donors, high-throughput TCR beta sequencing was used to judge whether each TCR beta V gene segment behaved as functional or pseudogenic. Donor age, sex, ethnicity and CMV serostatus were compiled together with the repertoire data. In a later genetic analysis, genome-wide SNP genotypes for about 55% of the roughly 670 donors were used, and that subset was treated as a discovery cohort. All discovery cohort repertoires had been generated on a single sequencing platform. Both class I and class II loci were covered by HLA typing, at four-digit resolution. Typing coverage varied by locus: about 620-640 donors for A, B, C, DRB1 and DQB1; under 550 for DQA1; over 600 for DPA1; around 490 for DPB1. Roughly five DR-DQ haplotypes were handled as single units for association and clustering, since linkage in the cohort was strong. Among around 400 genotyped donors of the cohort, an average of approximately 200,000 unique TCR beta nucleotide sequences was sequenced per donor, of which 15% to 20% were non-productive. The full study reports these points: According to a later analysis, most CMV-associated TCR beta chains appeared to be HLA-restricted, and the HLA associations seemed to be driven largely by CMV exposure. A cluster of highly shared sequence variants was judged likely to be a technical artifact of the sequencing pipeline. Strong co-occurrence of HLA alleles, especially DR and DQ, made assigning TCR associations to individual alleles difficult. Around 16 rarely observed V segments, including chromosome 9 orphons, were excluded from the earlier analysis of several hundred of the donors because counts were too low. The authors suggested that the approach could potentially be generalized to other disease states and immunological phenotypes. In vitro tests confirmed that a few of the cytomegalovirus-associated TCR beta chains recognize cytomegalovirus antigens. The classifier was reported to diagnose cytomegalovirus status with high specificity and sensitivity in both the original and validation cohorts. A later genetic analysis reported fewer N-insertions in productive TCRs among donors in an Asian-associated ancestry cluster than the 666-donor mean. Compared with equally common non-associated chains, HLA-associated TCR beta chains in a later analysis were more clonally expanded and had lower generation probabilities. A further reported finding was that TCR beta sequences accurately predicted the HLA-A and HLA-B alleles for most subjects in the first cohort. In a later genetic analysis, a missense DCLRE1C variant was associated with V-gene and J-gene trimming of TCR beta chains, and the association was replicated in an independent cohort. Roughly uniform sequencing depth across donors was assumed in presence/absence analyses, although this assumption may not hold. Specific HLA alleles were associated with over 15,000 TCR beta sequences at a false discovery rate of 0.05 in a later analysis. Immune exposure information for the cohort was limited to CMV serostatus. In a later analysis, TCR association rates were found to vary across HLA loci, with the most associated TCRs seen for DRB1 alleles and the fewest for HLA-C alleles. Because some donors lacked HLA typing at each locus, the association tests relied only on the typed subset. Several of the top co-occurrence clusters appeared to be linked to parvovirus B19, influenza, CMV and Epstein-Barr virus, according to a later analysis. An earlier analysis of some 560 of the donors showed that most TCR beta V segments appeared in productive rearrangements either about 90% or about 30% of the time, which broadly matched IMGT annotations. This cohort had only TCR beta chains sequenced, and the lack of alpha or paired-chain data limited which features could be detected. Correlated functional status among segregating V segments might be attributable to linkage disequilibrium, but an unknown experimental factor could not be ruled out. A total of 150 or so TCR beta chains were listed by the study as associated with cytomegalovirus. While some public TCRs were present in many individuals, most TCR sequences turned up only very rarely across donors. Because the 87-base-pair reads could not distinguish some IMGT-functional V segments, including TRBV6-2 and TRBV6-3, those segments were excluded.

The library was prepared using the immunoSEQ multiplex PCR assay. For the multiplex PCR, a mixture combining 60 forward primers for TCR Vbeta segments and 13 reverse primers for TCR Jbeta segments was used. Amplification of the CDR3 region of rearranged TCR beta genes was performed with a multiplex PCR assay on genomic DNA. On the Illumina HiSeq System, the amplified TCR beta libraries were sequenced as 87-base-pair reads. As for the authors' bioinformatics: Across the 666 repertoires, a later analysis counted 80 million or so unique TCR beta chains, approximately 10 million of which were shared by at least two donors. A nearest-neighbor algorithm error-corrected the raw reads and collapsed the reads into unique sequences, merging closely related sequences to remove PCR and sequencing errors. V, D and J gene segments were assigned by aligning CDR3 sequences to IMGT reference sequences. Each retained sequence needed at least a six-nucleotide match to both a V gene segment and a J gene segment. Rearrangements were called productive when the CDR3 lacked stop codons and stayed in frame with V and J; all others were non-productive. Following IMGT convention, CDR3 was defined as the stretch from the second conserved V-encoded cysteine to the conserved J-encoded phenylalanine. The earlier analysis of some 580 of the donors excluded any sequence lacking an unambiguous match to a single V gene segment. In an earlier analysis of a few hundred of the donors, V segments were called functional above 56.7% productive rearrangements and were called segregating when the between-donor standard deviation exceeded 5%. A statistical classification framework was developed to diagnose cytomegalovirus status using the catalog of TCR beta chain sequences. V and J gene assignment, in a later analysis, came from comparing TCR nucleotide sequences with IMGT/GENE-DB human TR gene sequences. A later analysis assigned CDR3 sequences and most-parsimonious VDJ recombination scenarios with the TCRdist pipeline. A later analysis defined each TCR beta chain by its CDR3 amino acid sequence plus V-gene family, and excluded reads lacking a unique V-gene family. To address suspected cross-contamination and a sequencing artifact, a later analysis removed around 590 highly shared, low-generation-probability nucleotide sequences. For each public chain, a later analysis derived a clonal expansion index from normalized ranks of inferred template counts within each repertoire. Generation probabilities in a later analysis came from a VDJ recombination model fitted to out-of-frame rearrangements, and those results were checked against IGoR. A later analysis scored TCR-TCR, TCR-HLA and TCR-CMV co-occurrence with hypergeometric tests, applying a repertoire-size bias correction to TCR pairs. To estimate false discovery rates, a later analysis permuted the HLA or CMV assignments 20 times. A later analysis grouped co-occurring TCRs with DBSCAN, adding TCRdist sequence similarity when clustering within HLA-allele-positive subsets. Repertoires with fewer than 30,000 or more than 120,000 public chains, plus five repertoires with anomalous nucleotide sharing, were excluded from co-occurrence clustering. TCRdb provides this immuneACCESS table in a form limited to in-frame rearrangements. Some clones are lacking; in checked studies, under half of them reflect an unresolved V gene, and why the rest are absent is not known. The V and J calls and clone size come from that table; D and trimming were worked out from the DNA. This sample lists 75,000 to 90,000 clones; about 78% were detected once. The leading ten clones occupy around 8.9% of the sample.

This clone was detected once. Its target antigen remains unknown. No quality values exist for individual bases; no much larger clone is one base distant. The cohort consisted of some 730 healthy bone marrow donors. At the time of sampling, all cohort members were nominally healthy, though unrecorded immune exposures were likely present. The donor tested CMV seropositive and was one of the 289 seropositive cohort members. Every donor gave a peripheral blood sample, and the peripheral blood mononuclear cells from that sample were used for TCR beta sequencing. Genomic DNA extraction from the blood cell samples was performed with the Qiagen DNeasy Blood Extraction Kit. The CDR3 runs 15 residues from the cysteine to the phenylalanine. The DNA shown is the 45-base CDR3, in frame from base 1. The germline V gene gives CDR1 as SGHRS and CDR2 as YFSETQ. The junction shows trimming of 4 bases on V and 0 bases on J, plus 14 bases between the germline ends.

Rearrangement joined TRBV5-1 to TRBJ2-7, and the D gene may be TRBD1, 6 bases matching. The TCR comes from a woman in her thirties or forties in good health and CMV-seropositive. Sequencing used PBMCs. The CDR3 region reads CASSLPDSRSYEQYF. The DNA sequence is given as TGCGCCAGCAGCCTTCCGGACAGCCGCTCCTACGAGCAGTACTTC.